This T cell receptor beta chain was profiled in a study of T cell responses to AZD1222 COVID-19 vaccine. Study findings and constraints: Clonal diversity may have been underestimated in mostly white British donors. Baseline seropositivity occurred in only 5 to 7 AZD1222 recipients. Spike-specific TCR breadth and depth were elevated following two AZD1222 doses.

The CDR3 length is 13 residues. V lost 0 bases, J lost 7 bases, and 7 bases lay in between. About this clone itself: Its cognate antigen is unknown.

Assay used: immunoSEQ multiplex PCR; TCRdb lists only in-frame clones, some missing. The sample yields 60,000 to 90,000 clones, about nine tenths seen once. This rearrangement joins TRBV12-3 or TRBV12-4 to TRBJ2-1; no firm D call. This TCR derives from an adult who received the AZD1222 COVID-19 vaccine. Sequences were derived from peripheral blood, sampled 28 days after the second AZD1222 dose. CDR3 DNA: TGTGCCAGCAGTTTAGCATTTACTAATGAGCAGTTCTTC. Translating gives CASSLAFTNEQFF.